This entry lists 16 T cell receptor beta chains sequenced from one sample in a study of metastatic and nonmetastatic thyroid tumors. With MiXCR, TCRdb reprocessed the PCR reads. The sample contains about 25,000 clones, 20% to 25% of which appear only once. All patients were untreated before thyroid surgery. The sequenced sample consisted of adjacent normal tissue. The receptors stem from a female donor with papillary thyroid cancer or a benign thyroid nodule (not recorded which). Some clones in this sample may be carry-over from other donors' samples.

This clone was counted at least ten times. The rearrangement uses TRBV27 and TRBJ1-5; possibly TRBD1 for D (6 bases). V was pared by 4 bases and J by 5 bases, with 15 bases between. Germline V gives CDR1 MNHEY, CDR2 SMNVEV (reference sequence). This CDR3 region has 15 residues. DNA of the CDR3: TGTGCCAGCAGTTACGTGGGGGGCAATGATCAGCCCCAGCATTTT. Translated: CASSYVGGNDQPQHF.

The chain employs TRBV11-1 and TRBJ2-7; 11 bases match TRBD2. With 6 bases clipped from V and 9 bases from J, the junction kept 13 bases outside the gene matches. The CDR3 contains 15 residues. CDR1 SGHAT and CDR2 FQDESV come from the germline V gene (reference sequence). This CDR3 reads CASRSSLAGGPTQYF. DNA of the CDR3: TGTGCCAGCAGGTCGAGTTTAGCGGGAGGGCCCACGCAGTACTTC.

By proportion, this clone is medium-sized. V usage is TRBV12-3 or TRBV12-4 and J usage is TRBJ1-3, with TRBD1 identical over 9 bases. The V segment lost 5 bases and the J segment 4 bases; nucleotides outside the gene matches: 9. The CDR3 covers 16 residues. The CDR3 DNA sequence: TGTGCCAGCAGTCCAAGGGACAGGGTGAAAGGAAACACCATATATTTT. Translated: CASSPRDRVKGNTIYF.

This chain uses TRBV28 with TRBJ2-7; D is undetermined. Germline CDR1 MDHEN, CDR2 SYDVKM. Trimming shortened V by 2 bases and J by 3 bases, and 11 bases separated the two germline ends. The CDR3 sequence is 14 residues long. CDR3 sequence reads: CASSLKWPFYEQYF. DNA for the CDR3: TGTGCCAGCAGTTTAAAATGGCCCTTCTACGAGCAGTACTTC.

This clone has a count of ten or more. Given a much more abundant clone one base away, this may be a read error. The chain is built from TRBV20-1 and TRBJ2-5; 9 bases line up with TRBD2. The CDR3 extends over 15 amino acids. Germline lookup yields CDR1 DFQATT and CDR2 SNEGSKA (reference sequence). The CDR3 region has the DNA TGCGGTGCCGCGTCGGGCGGGAGGGCCGAGAGGACCCAGTACTTC. It encodes CGAASGGRAERTQYF.

The rearrangement joins TRBV9 to TRBJ2-5; no clear D gene. This CDR3 is built from 15 residues. Germline lookup yields CDR1 SGDLS and CDR2 YYNGEE. V was pared by 2 bases and J by 5 bases, with 16 bases between. The CDR3 reads CASSVRAGVPETQYF. The CDR3 DNA follows: TGTGCCAGCAGCGTTCGAGCTGGAGTGCCGGAGACCCAGTACTTC.

This clone was observed at least ten times. The genes are TRBV30 and TRBJ2-3; 9 nucleotides match TRBD1. J lost 1 base, V lost 3 bases, and 5 bases had no gene match. The CDR3 contains 15 residues. Germline lookup yields CDR1 GTSNPN and CDR2 SVGIG (reference sequence). The CDR3 nucleotides read TGTGCCTGGAGGCGGACAGGGGCCGGCACAGATACGCAGTATTTT. Amino acid sequence: CAWRRTGAGTDTQYF.

This clone was found many times. This sequence may be a read error, since a much larger clone differs from it by one base. Other DNA sequences within the sample encode an identical CDR3. V and J are TRBV27 and TRBJ1-1, with D unresolved. Germline V CDR1 and CDR2: MNHEY, SMNVEV (reference sequence). The CDR3 has 15 amino acids. The CDR3 is CASSLTAGMNTEAFF. The DNA for the CDR3 is TGTGCCAGCAGTTTAACTGCCGGAATGAACACTGAAGCGTTCTTT.

This clone was observed at least ten times. V and J are TRBV5-8 and TRBJ2-3; D remains unclear. Trimming removed 1 base at V and 3 bases at J, with 12 bases between. Germline CDR1 reads SGHTS; CDR2 reads YDEGEE. The CDR3 has 15 amino acids. CDR3 protein: CASSLSSGRTDTQYF. For the CDR3, the DNA is TGTGCCAGCAGCTTGTCCTCGGGTCGGACAGATACGCAGTATTTT.

On this clone itself: It may be a read error: a sequence one base away is much more abundant. V gene TRBV4-2 combines with J gene TRBJ2-1, with D tentatively TRBD2 (5 bases). The germline gives CDR1 LGHNA, CDR2 YNFKEQ. The CDR3 covers 17 residues. The CDR3 loop is CAISQVGSGNSYNEQFF. The CDR3 DNA reads as TGTGCCATCAGCCAAGTTGGGAGCGGCAACTCCTACAATGAGCAGTTCTTC.

The rearrangement joins TRBV10-3 to TRBJ2-7, with D perhaps matching TRBD1 (6 bases). Deletions cut 6 bases from V and 4 bases from J, with 16 bases between. This CDR3 comprises 14 residues. CDR1 is ENHRY and CDR2 is SYGVKD in the germline V gene. CDR3 residues: CAISLGTRVYEQYF. The CDR3 DNA reads TGTGCCATCAGCCTCGGGACACGGGTATACGAGCAGTACTTC.

This clone was seen a few times. V gene TRBV6-1 combines with J gene TRBJ2-7; possible D gene TRBD1, 5 bases. The V end lost 5 bases, the J end lost 2 bases, and 10 bases lay between the germline ends. The CDR3 extends over 13 amino acids. Germline V gene sequence: CDR1 MNHNS, CDR2 SASEGT. This chain's CDR3 is CASSTGRAYEQYF. For the CDR3, the DNA is TGTGCCAGCAGTACAGGCAGAGCCTACGAGCAGTACTTC.

This clone is medium-sized in the sample. Other DNA sequences of this sample code for an identical CDR3. The chain has TRBV20-1 and TRBJ1-1; D is ambiguous. Trimming pared 4 bases from V and 1 base from J, leaving 13 bases between. The CDR3 consists of 14 residues. Germline values: CDR1 DFQATT, CDR2 SNEGSKA (reference sequence). Written as DNA, the CDR3 is TGCAGTGCTAAGACCGCCGGGAAGAACACTGAAGCTTTCTTT. It yields the protein CSAKTAGKNTEAFF.

This clone was seen repeatedly, ten times or more. The same CDR3 can be traced to other DNA sequences in this sample. The chain carries TRBV2 and TRBJ1-6, with D possibly matching TRBD1 (6 bases). This CDR3 is built from 13 residues. Trimming took off 7 bases at V and 12 bases at J, with 16 bases between the two ends. Germline assignment: CDR1 SNHLY and CDR2 FYNNEI. CDR3 residues: CASKGDRSQPLHF. Written as DNA, the CDR3 is TGTGCCAGCAAAGGAGACAGGTCGCAACCCCTCCACTTT.

To note about this clone: Germline is not matched at one junction end, which may reflect a read error. The chain links TRBV2 to TRBJ2-2; D possibly corresponds to TRBD1 (6 bases). From germline, CDR1 is SNHLY and CDR2 FYNNEI. CDR3 length: 16 residues. The CDR3 nucleotides read TGTGCCAGCAGTGAAATGGGGACATCGAACACCGGGGAACTGTTTTTT. Its protein is CASSEMGTSNTGELFF.

DNA of the CDR3: TGTGCCAGCAGCCACCAGGTTTTATACCAAGAGACCCAGTACTTC. Translation: CASSHQVLYQETQYF. The chain employs TRBV3-1 and TRBJ2-5; no clear D. Germline CDR1 LGHDT, CDR2 YNNKEL (reference sequence). The CDR3 sequence is 15 residues long. V was cut by 3 bases and J by 0 bases, with 11 bases left in between.